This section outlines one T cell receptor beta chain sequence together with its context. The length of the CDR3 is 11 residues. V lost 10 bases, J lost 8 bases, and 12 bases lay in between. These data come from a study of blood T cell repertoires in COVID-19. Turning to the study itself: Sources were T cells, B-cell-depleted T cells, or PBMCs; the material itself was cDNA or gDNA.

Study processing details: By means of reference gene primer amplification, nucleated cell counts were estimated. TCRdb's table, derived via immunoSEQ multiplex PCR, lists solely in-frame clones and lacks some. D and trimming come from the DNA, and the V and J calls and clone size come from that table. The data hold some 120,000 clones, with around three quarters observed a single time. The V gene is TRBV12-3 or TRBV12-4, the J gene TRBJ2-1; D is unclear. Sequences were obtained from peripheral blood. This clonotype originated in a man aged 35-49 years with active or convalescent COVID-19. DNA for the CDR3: TGTGCCACCGCGCCTCTGGATGAGCAGTTCTTC. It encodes CATAPLDEQFF.